The 19 T cell receptor beta chains below all came from one sample that was sequenced in a study of blood T cell repertoires in COVID-19. The repertoire was sequenced with immunoSEQ multiplex PCR; TCRdb's copy has only in-frame clones and lacks some. The sample records about 130,000 clones, roughly 89% being singletons. Sequenced input: peripheral blood. The receptors come from a man in his 60s with COVID-19, enrolled during active disease.

The sample holds one count of this clone. CDR3 bases: TGTGCCAGCAGTTCCCCGGACAGGGGGACCTCTAATGAAAAACTGTTTTTT. It yields the protein CASSSPDRGTSNEKLFF. This rearrangement joins TRBV28 to TRBJ1-4, with 10 nucleotides matching TRBD1. Germline V CDR1 and CDR2: MDHEN, SYDVKM. The CDR3 runs to 17 residues. With 4 bases clipped from V and 3 bases from J, the junction kept 8 bases outside the gene matches.

This sequence joins TRBV7-3 and TRBJ2-2; TRBD1 matches at 9 bases. The trim removed 6 bases at V and 7 bases at J, leaving 6 bases unmatched. The germline gives CDR1 SGHTA, CDR2 FQGTGA. CDR3 length: 14 residues. CDR3 nucleotide sequence: TGTGCCAGCAGTTTCGACAGGGGGTACGGGGAGCTGTTTTTT. As protein: CASSFDRGYGELFF. The entire variable domain, with the rest obtained from reference TRBV7-3 and TRBJ2-2, is as follows: GAGVSQTPSNKVTEKGKYVELRCDPISGHTALYWYRQSLGQGPEFLIYFQGTGAADDSGLPNDRFFAVRPEGSVSTLKIQRTERGDSAVYLCASSFDRGYGELFFGEGSRLTVL.

This clone was counted between two and nine times. This chain links TRBV2 with TRBJ1-5, with unresolved D. V was cut by 5 bases and J by 4 bases, with 9 bases left in between. The CDR3 has 13 amino acids. The V gene's germline CDR1 is SNHLY and CDR2 FYNNEI. CDR3 sequence reads: CASSLTENQPQHF. The CDR3 DNA reads TGTGCCAGCAGTCTTACAGAGAATCAGCCCCAGCATTTT.

J is TRBJ2-7 and V is TRBV7-6, with 8 nucleotides matching TRBD1. The trim removed 1 base at V and 0 bases at J, leaving 2 bases unmatched. The germline V gene has CDR1 SGHVS and CDR2 FNYEAQ. This CDR3 comprises 15 residues. CDR3 sequence: CASSLGTGYSYEQYF. Written as DNA, the CDR3 is TGTGCCAGCAGCTTAGGGACAGGGTACTCCTACGAGCAGTACTTC.

The chain combines TRBV9 with TRBJ1-3, with D possibly TRBD1 on 5 matching bases. CDR1 is SGDLS, CDR2 YYNGEE, per germline. CDR3 length: 15 residues. V was clipped by 0 bases and J by 2 bases, with 9 bases between them. CDR3 in amino acids: CASSVERGPGNTIYF. CDR3 DNA sequence: TGTGCCAGCAGCGTAGAAAGGGGTCCTGGAAACACCATATATTTT.

V is TRBV9 and J is TRBJ1-3; 7 bases are shared with TRBD1. The CDR3 spans 15 residues. The germline CDR1 and CDR2 sequences are SGDLS and YYNGEE. The junction had 12 bases not matched to a gene; V was cut back by 10 bases and J by 2 bases. CDR3 nucleotides: TGTGCCTCCGGTATAGGGGGCGCCGCTGGAAACACCATATATTTT. Its protein product is CASGIGGAAGNTIYF.

V and J are TRBV5-1 and TRBJ2-6; possibly TRBD2 for D (6 bases). This CDR3 spans 18 amino acids. CDR1 and CDR2 from the germline V gene are SGHRS and YFSETQ. Trimming stripped 1 base from V and 2 bases from J, with 16 bases between. Written as DNA, the CDR3 is TGCGCCAGCAGCTTGCAAGAAGGTTGGAGGGCTGGGGCCAACGTCCTGACTTTC. Translation: CASSLQEGWRAGANVLTF.

Regarding this clone: The same CDR3 arises from other DNA sequences in this sample as well. The chain has TRBV19 and TRBJ1-1; possible D gene TRBD1, 6 bases. This CDR3 region has 12 residues. Germline lookup yields CDR1 LNHDA and CDR2 SQIVND (reference sequence). V was clipped by 7 bases and J by 3 bases, with 9 bases between them. The CDR3 protein is CASIQGHTEAFF. In DNA form, the CDR3 reads TGTGCCAGTATTCAGGGGCACACTGAAGCTTTCTTT. Full variable domain (outside the CDR3, taken from reference TRBV19 and TRBJ1-1): DGGITQSPKYLFRKEGQNVTLSCEQNLNHDAMYWYRQDPGQGLRLIYYSQIVNDFQKGDIAEGYSVSREKKESFPLTVTSAQKNPTAFYLCASIQGHTEAFFGQGTRLTVV.

This clone appeared a single time. V and J are TRBV5-1 and TRBJ1-4, with 11 bases matching TRBD1. V lost 3 bases, J lost 10 bases, and 2 bases stayed unmatched. This CDR3 has 13 amino acids. The V gene's germline CDR1 is SGHRS and CDR2 YFSETQ. In DNA form, the CDR3 reads TGCGCCAGCAGCTCGGGACAGGGGGGAAAACTGTTTTTT. Its translation is CASSSGQGGKLFF.

This clone was found once. The chain links TRBV14 to TRBJ2-1; no firm D call. V was shortened by 4 bases and J by 0 bases, with 10 bases between the two germline ends. The CDR3 extends over 15 amino acids. The V gene's germline CDR1 is SGHDN and CDR2 FVKESK. The CDR3 DNA reads as TGTGCCAGCAGCCGCCTACTTGGCTCCTACAATGAGCAGTTCTTC. Its translation: CASSRLLGSYNEQFF.

J is TRBJ1-1 and V is TRBV7-9; TRBD1 matches 10 bases. CDR3 length equals 14 residues. With 6 bases clipped from V and 1 base from J, the junction kept 2 bases outside the gene matches. Germline-derived CDR1 and CDR2 are SEHNR and FQNEAQ (reference sequence). The CDR3 region is CASSRTGGNTEAFF. The CDR3 nucleotides read TGTGCCAGCAGTCGGACAGGGGGGAACACTGAAGCTTTCTTT.

This clone was observed a single time. V usage is TRBV4-2 and J usage is TRBJ2-7; 13 bases match TRBD2. Trimming cost V 4 bases and J 6 bases; bases outside gene matches: 9. In germline, CDR1 is LGHNA, CDR2 YNFKEQ. CDR3 length equals 16 residues. The CDR3 coding sequence is TGTGCCAGCAGCCCGTATACTAGCGGGGGGGCAGGCGAGCAGTACTTC. Protein: CASSPYTSGGAGEQYF.

This clone was seen a handful of times. J is TRBJ1-6 and V is TRBV7-2, with no clear D. From germline, CDR1 is SGHTA and CDR2 FQGNSA. The CDR3 contains 18 residues. Trimming left V 4 bases short and J 4 bases short, with 20 bases between. The CDR3 region is CASSSYRLHRMYNSPLHF. For the CDR3, the DNA is TGTGCCAGCAGCTCTTATCGACTACACAGAATGTATAATTCACCCCTCCACTTT. The whole variable domain, filled in from reference TRBV7-2 and TRBJ1-6, reads GAGVSQSPSNKVTEKGKDVELRCDPISGHTALYWYRQSLGQGLEFLIYFQGNSAPDKSGLPSDRFSAERTGGSVSTLTIQRTQQEDSAVYLCASSSYRLHRMYNSPLHFGNGTRLTVT.

The gene calls are TRBV27 and TRBJ2-7; TRBD1 matches at 9 bases. Per germline, CDR1 MNHEY and CDR2 SMNVEV (reference sequence). This CDR3 region has 17 residues. V was clipped by 3 bases and J by 2 bases; unmatched bases: 11. CDR3 DNA: TGTGCCAGCAGTTTCCAAGCTGACAGGGGGACCCCCTACGAGCAGTACTTC. This sequence encodes CASSFQADRGTPYEQYF.

This chain uses TRBV18 with TRBJ1-2; maybe TRBD1 (5 bases). Germline V gene sequence: CDR1 KGHSH, CDR2 LQKENI. Trimming took 3 bases from V and 7 from J, leaving 12 bases between them. The CDR3 loop spans 13 amino acids. The CDR3 sequence is CASSPQGMAGYTF. In DNA form, the CDR3 reads TGTGCCAGCTCACCCCAGGGAATGGCTGGCTACACCTTC.

The chain recombines TRBV6-5 with TRBJ1-3; 9 bases fit TRBD1. Germline values: CDR1 MNHEY, CDR2 SVGAGI. The CDR3 covers 13 residues. V gave up 4 bases and J gave up 8 bases; unmatched junction bases: 3. The CDR3 spells CASSLDRGYTIYF. The CDR3 DNA reads as TGTGCCAGCAGTTTGGACAGGGGTTACACCATATATTTT.

The genes are TRBV4-3 and TRBJ1-6; no clear D. The V and J ends lost 1 base and 7 bases respectively, with 14 bases between them. CDR3 size: 16 residues. Germline V CDR1 and CDR2: LGHNA, YSLEER. CDR3 DNA sequence: TGCGCCAGCAGCCAAGCCGCGGTTGCTATAAATTCACCCCTCCACTTT. This gives the protein CASSQAAVAINSPLHF.

This rearrangement joins TRBV27 to TRBJ1-2, with a weak D call TRBD1 (6 bases). Germline V lookup: CDR1 MNHEY, CDR2 SMNVEV (reference sequence). The V and J ends lost 5 bases and 3 bases respectively, with 10 bases between them. This CDR3 has 13 residues. In nucleotides, the CDR3 is TGTGCCAGCAGTCAGGCAGGGGACTATGGCTACACCTTC. It encodes CASSQAGDYGYTF.

This chain connects TRBV11-2 to TRBJ2-1, with no clear D. The germline V gene encodes CDR1 SGHAT and CDR2 FQNNGV. The CDR3 totals 17 residues. Trimming pared 1 base from V and 2 bases from J, leaving 15 bases between. The CDR3 protein is CASSLVPYRLTYNEQFF. CDR3 bases: TGTGCCAGCAGCTTAGTGCCCTACCGCCTAACCTACAATGAGCAGTTCTTC.